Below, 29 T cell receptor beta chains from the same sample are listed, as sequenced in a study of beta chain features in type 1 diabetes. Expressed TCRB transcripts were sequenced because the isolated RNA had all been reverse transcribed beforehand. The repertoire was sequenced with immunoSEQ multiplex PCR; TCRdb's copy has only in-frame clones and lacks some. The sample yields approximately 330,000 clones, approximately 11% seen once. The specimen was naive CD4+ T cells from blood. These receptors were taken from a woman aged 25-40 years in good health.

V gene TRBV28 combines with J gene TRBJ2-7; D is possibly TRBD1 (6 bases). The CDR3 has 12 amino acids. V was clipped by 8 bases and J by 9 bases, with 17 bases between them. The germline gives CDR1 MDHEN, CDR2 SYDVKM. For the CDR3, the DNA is TGTGCCAGCCACCGGGACACCGAAGCGCAGTACTTC. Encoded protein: CASHRDTEAQYF. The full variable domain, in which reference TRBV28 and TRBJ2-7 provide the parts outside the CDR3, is DVKVTQSSRYLVKRTGEKVFLECVQDMDHENMFWYRQDPGLGLRLIYFSYDVKMKEKGDIPEGYSVSREKKERFSLILESASTNQTSMYLCASHRDTEAQYFGPGTRLTVT.

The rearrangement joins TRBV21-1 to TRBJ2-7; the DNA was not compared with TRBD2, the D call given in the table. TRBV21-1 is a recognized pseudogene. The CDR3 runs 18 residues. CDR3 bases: TGTGCCAGCAGCATCACCGGGACTAGGCTAGGGTCCTCCTACGAGCAGTACTTC. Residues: CASSITGTRLGSSYEQYF.

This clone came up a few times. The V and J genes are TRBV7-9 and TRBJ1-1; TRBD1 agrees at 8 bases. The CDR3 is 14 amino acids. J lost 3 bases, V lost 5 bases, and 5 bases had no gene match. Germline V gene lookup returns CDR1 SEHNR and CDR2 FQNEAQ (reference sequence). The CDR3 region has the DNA TGTGCCAGCAGCCCCGCGGACAGGGACACTGAAGCTTTCTTT. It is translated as CASSPADRDTEAFF.

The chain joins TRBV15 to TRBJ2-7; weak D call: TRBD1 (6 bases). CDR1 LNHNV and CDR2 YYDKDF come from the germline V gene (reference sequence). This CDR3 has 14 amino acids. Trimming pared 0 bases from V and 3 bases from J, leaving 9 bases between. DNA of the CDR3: TGTGCCACCAGCAGAGATTACAGGGACTACGAGCAGTACTTC. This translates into CATSRDYRDYEQYF.

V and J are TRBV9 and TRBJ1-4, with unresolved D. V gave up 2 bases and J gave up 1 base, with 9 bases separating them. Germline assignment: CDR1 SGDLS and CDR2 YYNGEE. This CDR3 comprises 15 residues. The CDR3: CASSVEGRTNEKLFF. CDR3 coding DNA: TGTGCCAGCAGCGTGGAGGGCCGAACTAATGAAAAACTGTTTTTT.

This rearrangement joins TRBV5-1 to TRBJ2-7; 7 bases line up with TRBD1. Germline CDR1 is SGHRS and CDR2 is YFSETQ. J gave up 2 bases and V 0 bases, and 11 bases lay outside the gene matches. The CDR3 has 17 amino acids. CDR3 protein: CASSLGPRDRRAYEQYF. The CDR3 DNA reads TGCGCCAGCAGCTTGGGCCCCCGGGACAGACGAGCCTACGAGCAGTACTTC. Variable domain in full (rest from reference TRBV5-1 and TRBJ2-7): KAGVTQTPRYLIKTRGQQVTLSCSPISGHRSVSWYQQTPGQGLQFLFEYFSETQRNKGNFPGRFSGRQFSNSRSEMNVSTLELGDSALYLCASSLGPRDRRAYEQYFGPGTRLTVT.

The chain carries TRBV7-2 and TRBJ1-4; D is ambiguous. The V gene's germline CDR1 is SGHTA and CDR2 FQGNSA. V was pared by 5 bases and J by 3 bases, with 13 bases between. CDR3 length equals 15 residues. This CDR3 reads CASSPGGSSNEKLFF. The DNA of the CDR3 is TGTGCCAGCAGCCCCGGAGGAAGTTCTAATGAAAAACTGTTTTTT. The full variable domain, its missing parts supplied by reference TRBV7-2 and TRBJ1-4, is GAGVSQSPSNKVTEKGKDVELRCDPISGHTALYWYRQSLGQGLEFLIYFQGNSAPDKSGLPSDRFSAERTGGSVSTLTIQRTQQEDSAVYLCASSPGGSSNEKLFFGSGTQLSVL.

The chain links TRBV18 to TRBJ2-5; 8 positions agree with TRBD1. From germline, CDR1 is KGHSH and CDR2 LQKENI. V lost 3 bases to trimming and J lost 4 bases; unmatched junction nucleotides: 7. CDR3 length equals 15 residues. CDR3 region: CASSPKQQGGETQYF. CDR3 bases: TGTGCCAGCTCACCTAAACAACAGGGGGGAGAGACCCAGTACTTC.

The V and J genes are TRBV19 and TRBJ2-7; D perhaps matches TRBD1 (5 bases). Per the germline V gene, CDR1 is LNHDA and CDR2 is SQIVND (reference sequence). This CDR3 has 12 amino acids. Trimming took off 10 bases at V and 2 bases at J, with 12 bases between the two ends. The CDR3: CATADITYEQYF. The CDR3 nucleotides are TGTGCCACCGCGGACATTACCTACGAGCAGTACTTC.

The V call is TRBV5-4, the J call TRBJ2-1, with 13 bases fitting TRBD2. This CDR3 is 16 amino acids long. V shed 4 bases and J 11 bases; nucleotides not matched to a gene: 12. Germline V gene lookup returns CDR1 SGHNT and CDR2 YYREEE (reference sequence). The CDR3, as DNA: TGTGCCAGCAGCAACGGGACTAGCGGGGCGTGGGTTAAGCAGTTCTTC. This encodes CASSNGTSGAWVKQFF.

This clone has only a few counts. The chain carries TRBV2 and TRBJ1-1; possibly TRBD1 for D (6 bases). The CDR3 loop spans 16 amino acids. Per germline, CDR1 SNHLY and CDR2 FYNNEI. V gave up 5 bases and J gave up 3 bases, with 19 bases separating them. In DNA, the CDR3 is TGTGCCAGCAGTCGGGGGGGCAGTTGGATGGACACTGAAGCTTTCTTT. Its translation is CASSRGGSWMDTEAFF.

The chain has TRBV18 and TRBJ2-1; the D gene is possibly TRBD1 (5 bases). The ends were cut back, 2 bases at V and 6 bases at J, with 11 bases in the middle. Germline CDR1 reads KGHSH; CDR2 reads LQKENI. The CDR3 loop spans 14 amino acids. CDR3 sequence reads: CASSPKGASNEQFF. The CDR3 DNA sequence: TGTGCCAGCTCACCAAAAGGGGCTTCCAATGAGCAGTTCTTC.

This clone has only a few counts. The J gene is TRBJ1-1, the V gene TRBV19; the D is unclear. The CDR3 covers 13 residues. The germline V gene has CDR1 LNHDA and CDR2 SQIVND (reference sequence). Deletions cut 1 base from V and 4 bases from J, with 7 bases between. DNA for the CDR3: TGTGCCAGTAGTATAGGGGGAGCCACTGAAGCTTTCTTT. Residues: CASSIGGATEAFF.

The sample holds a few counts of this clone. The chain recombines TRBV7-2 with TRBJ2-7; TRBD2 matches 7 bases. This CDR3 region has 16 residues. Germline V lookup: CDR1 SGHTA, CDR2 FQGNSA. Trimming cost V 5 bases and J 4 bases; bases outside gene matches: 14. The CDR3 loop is CASSGGRGGSRYEQYF. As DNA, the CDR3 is TGTGCCAGCAGCGGCGGTCGGGGCGGGAGTCGGTACGAGCAGTACTTC.

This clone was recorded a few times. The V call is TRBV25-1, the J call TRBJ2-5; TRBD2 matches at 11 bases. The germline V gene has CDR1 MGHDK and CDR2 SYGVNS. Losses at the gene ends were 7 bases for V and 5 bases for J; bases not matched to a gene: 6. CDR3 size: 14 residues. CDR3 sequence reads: CASMSTSGSETQYF. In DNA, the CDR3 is TGTGCCAGCATGAGTACTAGCGGGAGTGAGACCCAGTACTTC.

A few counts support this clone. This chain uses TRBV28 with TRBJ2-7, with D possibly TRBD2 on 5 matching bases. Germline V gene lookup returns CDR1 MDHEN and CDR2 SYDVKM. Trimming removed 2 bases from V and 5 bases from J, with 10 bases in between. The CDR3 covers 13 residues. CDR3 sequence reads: CASSLGGSDEQYF. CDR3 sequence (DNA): TGTGCCAGCAGTTTAGGAGGATCGGACGAGCAGTACTTC. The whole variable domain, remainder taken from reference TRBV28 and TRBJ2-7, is DVKVTQSSRYLVKRTGEKVFLECVQDMDHENMFWYRQDPGLGLRLIYFSYDVKMKEKGDIPEGYSVSREKKERFSLILESASTNQTSMYLCASSLGGSDEQYFGPGTRLTVT.

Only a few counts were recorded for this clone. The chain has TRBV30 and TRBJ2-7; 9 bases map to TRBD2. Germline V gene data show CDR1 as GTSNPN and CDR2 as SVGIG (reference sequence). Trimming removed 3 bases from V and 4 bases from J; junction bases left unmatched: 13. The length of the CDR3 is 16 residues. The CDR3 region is CAWRKVGGRALYEQYF. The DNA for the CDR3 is TGTGCCTGGAGGAAAGTGGGCGGGAGGGCCCTTTACGAGCAGTACTTC.

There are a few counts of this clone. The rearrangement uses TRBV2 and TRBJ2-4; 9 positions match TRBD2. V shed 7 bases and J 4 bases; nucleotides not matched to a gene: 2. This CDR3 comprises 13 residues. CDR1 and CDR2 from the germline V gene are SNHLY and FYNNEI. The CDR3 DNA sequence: TGTGCCAGCAAGCTAGCGGGGAAAAACATTCAGTACTTC. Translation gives CASKLAGKNIQYF.

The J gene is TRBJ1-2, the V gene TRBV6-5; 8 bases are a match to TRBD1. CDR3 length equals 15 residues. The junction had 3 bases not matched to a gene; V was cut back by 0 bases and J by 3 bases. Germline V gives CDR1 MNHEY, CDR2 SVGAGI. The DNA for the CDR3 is TGTGCCAGCAGTTACTCGACAGGGGCGGACTATGGCTACACCTTC. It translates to CASSYSTGADYGYTF.

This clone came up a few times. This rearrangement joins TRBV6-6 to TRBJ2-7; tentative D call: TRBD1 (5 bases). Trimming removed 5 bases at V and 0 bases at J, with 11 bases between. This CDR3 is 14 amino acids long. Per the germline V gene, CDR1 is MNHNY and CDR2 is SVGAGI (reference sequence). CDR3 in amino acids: CASSTTVSSYEQYF. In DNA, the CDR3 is TGTGCCAGCAGTACGACAGTTAGCTCCTACGAGCAGTACTTC.

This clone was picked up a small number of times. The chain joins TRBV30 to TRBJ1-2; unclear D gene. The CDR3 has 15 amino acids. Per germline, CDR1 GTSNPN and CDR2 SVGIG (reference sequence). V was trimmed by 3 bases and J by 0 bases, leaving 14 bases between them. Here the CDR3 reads CAWSPGGRANYGYTF. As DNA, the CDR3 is TGTGCCTGGAGCCCCGGCGGTCGAGCTAACTATGGCTACACCTTC.

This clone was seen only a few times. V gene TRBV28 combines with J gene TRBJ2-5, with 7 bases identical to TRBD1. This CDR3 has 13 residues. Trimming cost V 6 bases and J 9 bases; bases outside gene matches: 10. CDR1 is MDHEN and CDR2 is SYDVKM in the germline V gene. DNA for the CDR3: TGTGCCAGCAGAGGGACAGTAGAAGTCTCCCAGTACTTC. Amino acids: CASRGTVEVSQYF.

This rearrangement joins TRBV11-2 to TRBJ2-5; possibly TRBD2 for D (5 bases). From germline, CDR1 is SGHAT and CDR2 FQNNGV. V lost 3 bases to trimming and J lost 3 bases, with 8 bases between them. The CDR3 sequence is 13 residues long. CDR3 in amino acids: CASSFGEKETQYF. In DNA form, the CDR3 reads TGTGCCAGCAGCTTTGGGGAGAAAGAGACCCAGTACTTC. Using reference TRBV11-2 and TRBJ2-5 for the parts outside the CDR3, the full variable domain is EAGVAQSPRYKIIEKRQSVAFWCNPISGHATLYWYQQILGQGPKLLIQFQNNGVVDDSQLPKDRFSAERLKGVDSTLKIQPAKLEDSAVYLCASSFGEKETQYFGPGTRLLVL.

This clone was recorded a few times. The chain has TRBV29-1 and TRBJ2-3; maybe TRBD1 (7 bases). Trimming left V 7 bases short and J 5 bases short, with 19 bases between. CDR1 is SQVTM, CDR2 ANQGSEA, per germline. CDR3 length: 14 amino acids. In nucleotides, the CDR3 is TGCAGCGCGACTTGGAGGGGGCTTAAAGATACGCAGTATTTT. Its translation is CSATWRGLKDTQYF.

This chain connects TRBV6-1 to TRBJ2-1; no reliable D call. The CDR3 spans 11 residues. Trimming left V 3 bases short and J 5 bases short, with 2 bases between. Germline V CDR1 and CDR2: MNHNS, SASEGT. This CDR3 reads CASSDNNEQFF. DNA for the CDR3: TGTGCCAGCAGTGATAACAATGAGCAGTTCTTC.

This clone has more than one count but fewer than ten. This CDR3 is CASSQDPDLSRAQYF. CDR3 sequence (DNA): TGTGCCAGCAGCCAAGATCCCGACCTCTCGCGGGCGCAGTACTTC. The V call is TRBV4-2, the J call TRBJ2-7, with D tentatively TRBD2 (5 bases). Germline CDR1 LGHNA, CDR2 YNFKEQ. This CDR3 spans 15 amino acids. Deletions cut 0 bases from V and 9 bases from J, with 18 bases between.

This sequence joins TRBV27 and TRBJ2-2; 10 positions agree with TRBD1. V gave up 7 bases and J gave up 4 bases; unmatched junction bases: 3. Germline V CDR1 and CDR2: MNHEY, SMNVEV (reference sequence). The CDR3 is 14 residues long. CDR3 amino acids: CASTGTGATGELFF. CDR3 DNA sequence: TGTGCCAGCACCGGGACAGGGGCCACCGGGGAGCTGTTTTTT.

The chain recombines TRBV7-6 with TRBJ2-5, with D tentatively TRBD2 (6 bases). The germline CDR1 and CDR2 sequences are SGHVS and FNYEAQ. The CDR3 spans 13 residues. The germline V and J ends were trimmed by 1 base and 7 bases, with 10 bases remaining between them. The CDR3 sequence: CASSLDGSGTQYF. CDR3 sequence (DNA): TGTGCCAGCAGCTTAGACGGGAGTGGGACCCAGTACTTC.

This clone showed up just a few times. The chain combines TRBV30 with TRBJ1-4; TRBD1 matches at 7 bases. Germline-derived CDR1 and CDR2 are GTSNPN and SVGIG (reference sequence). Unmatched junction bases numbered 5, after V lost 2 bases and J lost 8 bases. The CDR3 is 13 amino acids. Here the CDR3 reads CAWSYRGNEKLFF. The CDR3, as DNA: TGTGCCTGGAGTTACAGGGGAAACGAAAAACTGTTTTTT.